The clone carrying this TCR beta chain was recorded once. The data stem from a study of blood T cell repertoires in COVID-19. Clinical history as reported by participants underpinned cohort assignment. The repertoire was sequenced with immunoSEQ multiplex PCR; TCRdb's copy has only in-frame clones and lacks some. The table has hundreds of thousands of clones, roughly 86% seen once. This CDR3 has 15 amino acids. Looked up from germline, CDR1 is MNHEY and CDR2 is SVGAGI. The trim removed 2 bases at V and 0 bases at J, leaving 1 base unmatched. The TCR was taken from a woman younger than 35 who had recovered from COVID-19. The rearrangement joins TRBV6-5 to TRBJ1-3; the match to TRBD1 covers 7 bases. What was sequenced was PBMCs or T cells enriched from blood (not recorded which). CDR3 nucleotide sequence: TGTGCCAGCAGTTACCAGGGGGTCTCTGGAAACACCATATATTTT. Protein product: CASSYQGVSGNTIYF.